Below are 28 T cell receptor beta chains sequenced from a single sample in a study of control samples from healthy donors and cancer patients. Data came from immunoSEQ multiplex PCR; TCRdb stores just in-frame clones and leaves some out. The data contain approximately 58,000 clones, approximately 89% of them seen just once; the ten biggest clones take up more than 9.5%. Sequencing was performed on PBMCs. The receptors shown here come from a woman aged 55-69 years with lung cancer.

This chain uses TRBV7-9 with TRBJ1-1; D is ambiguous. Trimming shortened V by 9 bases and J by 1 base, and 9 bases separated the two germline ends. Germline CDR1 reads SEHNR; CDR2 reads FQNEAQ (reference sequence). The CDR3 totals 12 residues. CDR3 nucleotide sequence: TGTGCCAGTATTGACCAGAACACTGAAGCTTTCTTT. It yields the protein CASIDQNTEAFF.

The CDR3 loop reads CASSLTNYNEQFF. DNA for the CDR3: TGTGCCAGCAGCTTAACGAACTACAATGAGCAGTTCTTC. This chain connects TRBV7-3 to TRBJ2-1, with unresolved D. V was shortened by 0 bases and J by 3 bases, with 3 bases between the two germline ends. This CDR3 spans 13 amino acids. From germline, CDR1 is SGHTA and CDR2 FQGTGA.

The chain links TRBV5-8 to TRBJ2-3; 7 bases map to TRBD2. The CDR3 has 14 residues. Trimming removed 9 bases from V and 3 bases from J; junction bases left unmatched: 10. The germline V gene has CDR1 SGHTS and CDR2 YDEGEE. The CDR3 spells CAIALGRATDTQYF. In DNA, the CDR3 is TGTGCCATAGCGTTGGGGAGGGCTACAGATACGCAGTATTTT.

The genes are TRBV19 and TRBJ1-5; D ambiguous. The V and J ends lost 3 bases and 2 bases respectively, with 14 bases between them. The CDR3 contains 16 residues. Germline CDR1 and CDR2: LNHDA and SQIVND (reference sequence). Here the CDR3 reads CASSMIVTSGNQPQHF. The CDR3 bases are TGTGCCAGTAGTATGATTGTGACAAGTGGCAATCAGCCCCAGCATTTT.

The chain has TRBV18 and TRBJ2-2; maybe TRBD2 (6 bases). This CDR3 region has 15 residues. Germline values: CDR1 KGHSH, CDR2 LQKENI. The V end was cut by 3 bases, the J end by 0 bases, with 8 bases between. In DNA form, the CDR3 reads TGTGCCAGCTCACCCGGGACTCCGAACACCGGGGAGCTGTTTTTT. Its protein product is CASSPGTPNTGELFF. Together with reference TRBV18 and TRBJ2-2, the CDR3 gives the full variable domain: NAGVMQNPRHLVRRRGQEARLRCSPMKGHSHVYWYRQLPEEGLKFMVYLQKENIIDESGMPKERFSAEFPKEGPSILRIQQVVRGDSAAYFCASSPGTPNTGELFFGEGSRLTVL.

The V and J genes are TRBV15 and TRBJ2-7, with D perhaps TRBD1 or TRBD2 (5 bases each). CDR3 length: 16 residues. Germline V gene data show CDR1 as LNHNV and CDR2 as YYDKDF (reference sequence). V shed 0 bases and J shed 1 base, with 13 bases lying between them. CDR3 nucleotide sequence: TGTGCCACCAGCAGAGACTTCTTGGGGGAATCCTACGAGCAGTACTTC. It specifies CATSRDFLGESYEQYF.

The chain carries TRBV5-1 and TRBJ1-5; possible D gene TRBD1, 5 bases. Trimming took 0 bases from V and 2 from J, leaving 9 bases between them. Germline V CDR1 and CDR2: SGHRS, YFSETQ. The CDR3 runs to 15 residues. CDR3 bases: TGCGCCAGCAGCTTGGCCGGGGGACGCAATCAGCCCCAGCATTTT. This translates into CASSLAGGRNQPQHF.

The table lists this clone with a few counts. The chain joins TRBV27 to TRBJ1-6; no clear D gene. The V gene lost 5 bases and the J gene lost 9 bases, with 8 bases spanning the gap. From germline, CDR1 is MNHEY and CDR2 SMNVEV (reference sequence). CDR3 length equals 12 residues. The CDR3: CASSPLGSPLHF. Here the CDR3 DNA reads TGTGCCAGCAGTCCTCTGGGTTCACCCCTCCACTTT.

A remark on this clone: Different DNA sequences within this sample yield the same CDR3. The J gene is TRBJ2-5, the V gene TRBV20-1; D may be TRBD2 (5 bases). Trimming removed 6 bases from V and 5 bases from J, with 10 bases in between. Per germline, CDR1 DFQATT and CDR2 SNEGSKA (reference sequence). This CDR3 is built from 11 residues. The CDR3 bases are TGCAGTGCCGCCCCGGGGGAGACCCAGTACTTC. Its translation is CSAAPGETQYF.

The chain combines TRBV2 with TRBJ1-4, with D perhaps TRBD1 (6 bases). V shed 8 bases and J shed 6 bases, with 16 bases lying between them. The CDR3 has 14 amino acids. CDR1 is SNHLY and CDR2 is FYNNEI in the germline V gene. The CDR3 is CASLSWTEDEKLFF. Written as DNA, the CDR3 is TGTGCCAGCTTGTCGTGGACAGAGGATGAAAAACTGTTTTTT. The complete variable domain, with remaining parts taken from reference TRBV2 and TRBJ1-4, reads EPEVTQTPSHQVTQMGQEVILRCVPISNHLYFYWYRQILGQKVEFLVSFYNNEISEKSEIFDDQFSVERPDGSNFTLKIRSTKLEDSAMYFCASLSWTEDEKLFFGSGTQLSVL.

The CDR3 sequence is CAWSRTASGNTIYF. In DNA form, the CDR3 reads TGTGCCTGGAGTAGGACCGCCTCTGGAAACACCATATATTTT. The rearrangement links TRBV30 to TRBJ1-3; the D is unclear. This CDR3 is built from 14 residues. V shed 2 bases and J shed 0 bases, with 8 bases lying between them. Germline V gene sequence: CDR1 GTSNPN, CDR2 SVGIG (reference sequence).

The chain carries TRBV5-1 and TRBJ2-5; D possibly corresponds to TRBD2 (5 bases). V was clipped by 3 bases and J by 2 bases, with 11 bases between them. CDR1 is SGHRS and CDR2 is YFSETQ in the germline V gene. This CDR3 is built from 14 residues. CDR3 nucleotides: TGCGCCAGCAGCTACGCGAGGGCACAAGAGACCCAGTACTTC. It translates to CASSYARAQETQYF.

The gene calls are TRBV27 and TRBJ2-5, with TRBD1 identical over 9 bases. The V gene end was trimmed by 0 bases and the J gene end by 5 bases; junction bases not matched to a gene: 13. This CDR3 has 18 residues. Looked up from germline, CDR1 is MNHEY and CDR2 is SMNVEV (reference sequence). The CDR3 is CASSLSPIRGQGSETQYF. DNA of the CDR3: TGTGCCAGCAGTTTATCCCCGATCCGGGGACAGGGTTCGGAGACCCAGTACTTC.

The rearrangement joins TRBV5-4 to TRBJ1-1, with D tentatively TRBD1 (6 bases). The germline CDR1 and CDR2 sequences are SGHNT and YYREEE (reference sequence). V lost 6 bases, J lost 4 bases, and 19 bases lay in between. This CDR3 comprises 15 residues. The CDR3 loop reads CASNTKGGRGTEAFF. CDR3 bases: TGTGCCAGCAACACCAAGGGGGGGCGAGGCACTGAAGCTTTCTTT.

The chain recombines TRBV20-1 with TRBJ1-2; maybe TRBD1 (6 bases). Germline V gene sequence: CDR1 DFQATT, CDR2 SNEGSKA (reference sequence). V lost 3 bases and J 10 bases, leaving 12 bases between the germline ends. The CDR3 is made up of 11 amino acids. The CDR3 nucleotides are TGCAGTGCTAGCACACAGGGTACCTACACCTTC. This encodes CSASTQGTYTF.

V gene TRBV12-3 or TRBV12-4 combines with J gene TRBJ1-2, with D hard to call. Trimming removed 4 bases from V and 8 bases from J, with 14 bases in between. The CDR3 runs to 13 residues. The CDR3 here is CASSWIPSEGYTF. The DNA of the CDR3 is TGTGCCAGCAGTTGGATTCCCTCGGAGGGCTACACCTTC.

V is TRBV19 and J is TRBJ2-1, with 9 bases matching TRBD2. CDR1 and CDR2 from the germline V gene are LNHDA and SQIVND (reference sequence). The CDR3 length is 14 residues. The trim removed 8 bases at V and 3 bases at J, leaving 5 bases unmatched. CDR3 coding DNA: TGTGCCAGTTCGGCGGGAGGGGACTACAATGAGCAGTTCTTC. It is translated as CASSAGGDYNEQFF. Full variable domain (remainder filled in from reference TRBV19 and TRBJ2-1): DGGITQSPKYLFRKEGQNVTLSCEQNLNHDAMYWYRQDPGQGLRLIYYSQIVNDFQKGDIAEGYSVSREKKESFPLTVTSAQKNPTAFYLCASSAGGDYNEQFFGPGTRLTVL.

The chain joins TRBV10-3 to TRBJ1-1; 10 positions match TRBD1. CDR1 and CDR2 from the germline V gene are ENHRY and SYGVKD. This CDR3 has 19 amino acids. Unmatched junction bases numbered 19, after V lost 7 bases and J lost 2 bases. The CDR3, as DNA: TGTGCCATCACCCGGACAGGGGGTGGCTTGACGGGGGCCAACACTGAAGCTTTCTTT. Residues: CAITRTGGGLTGANTEAFF.

The CDR3 loop reads CASIPTAGRRREAFF. The CDR3 DNA reads TGTGCCAGCATTCCCACGGCGGGGCGGCGTCGTGAAGCTTTCTTT. V and J are TRBV27 and TRBJ1-1; D is perhaps TRBD1 (5 bases). The V and J ends lost 7 bases and 7 bases respectively, with 22 bases between them. CDR1 and CDR2 from the germline V gene are MNHEY and SMNVEV (reference sequence). This CDR3 region has 15 residues.

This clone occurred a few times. CDR3 sequence reads: CASSLGHVEKLFF. The CDR3 DNA follows: TGCGCCAGCAGCTTGGGACACGTTGAAAAACTGTTTTTT. The gene calls are TRBV5-1 and TRBJ1-4; unclear D gene. The CDR3 is 13 residues long. V lost 0 bases and J 7 bases, leaving 7 bases between the germline ends. CDR1 and CDR2 (germline): SGHRS, YFSETQ.

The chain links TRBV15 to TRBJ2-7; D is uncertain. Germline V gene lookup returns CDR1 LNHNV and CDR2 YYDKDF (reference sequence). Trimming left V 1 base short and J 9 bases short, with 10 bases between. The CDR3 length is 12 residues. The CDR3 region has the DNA TGTGCCACCAGCAGAGGTCGGGCTGTGCAGTACTTC. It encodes CATSRGRAVQYF. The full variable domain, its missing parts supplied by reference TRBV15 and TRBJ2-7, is DAMVIQNPRYQVTQFGKPVTLSCSQTLNHNVMYWYQQKSSQAPKLLFHYYDKDFNNEADTPDNFQSRRPNTSFCFLDIRSPGLGDTAMYLCATSRGRAVQYFGPGTRLTVT.

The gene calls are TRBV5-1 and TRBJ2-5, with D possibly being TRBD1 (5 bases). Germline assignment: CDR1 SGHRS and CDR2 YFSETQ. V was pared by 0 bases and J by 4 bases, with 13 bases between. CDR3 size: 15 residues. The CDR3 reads CASSLGQGNGETQYF. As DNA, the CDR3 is TGCGCCAGCAGCTTGGGGCAGGGTAACGGAGAGACCCAGTACTTC.

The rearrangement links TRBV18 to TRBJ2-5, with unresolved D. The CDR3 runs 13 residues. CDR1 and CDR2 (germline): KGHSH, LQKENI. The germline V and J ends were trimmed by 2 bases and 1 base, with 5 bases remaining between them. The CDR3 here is CASSPFSQETQYF. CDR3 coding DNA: TGTGCCAGCTCACCATTTAGCCAAGAGACCCAGTACTTC.

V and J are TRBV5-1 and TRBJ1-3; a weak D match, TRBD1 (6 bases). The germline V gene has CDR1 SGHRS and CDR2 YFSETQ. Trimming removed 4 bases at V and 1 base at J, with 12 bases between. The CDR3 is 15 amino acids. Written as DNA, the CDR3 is TGCGCCAGCAGCCCGATGGGGGCATCTGGAAACACCATATATTTT. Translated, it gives CASSPMGASGNTIYF.

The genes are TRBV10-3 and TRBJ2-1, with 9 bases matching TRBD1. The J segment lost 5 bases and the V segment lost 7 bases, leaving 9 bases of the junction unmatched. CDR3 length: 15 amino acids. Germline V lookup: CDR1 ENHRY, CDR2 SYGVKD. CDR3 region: CAITPGTGSNNEQFF. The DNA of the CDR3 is TGTGCCATCACCCCCGGGACAGGGAGTAACAATGAGCAGTTCTTC.

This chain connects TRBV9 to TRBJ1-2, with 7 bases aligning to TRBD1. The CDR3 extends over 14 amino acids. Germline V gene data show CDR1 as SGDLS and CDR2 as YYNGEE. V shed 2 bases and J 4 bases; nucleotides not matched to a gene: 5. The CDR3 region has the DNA TGTGCCAGCAGCGTTCAGGGGGGAGGCTATGGCTACACCTTC. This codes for CASSVQGGGYGYTF.

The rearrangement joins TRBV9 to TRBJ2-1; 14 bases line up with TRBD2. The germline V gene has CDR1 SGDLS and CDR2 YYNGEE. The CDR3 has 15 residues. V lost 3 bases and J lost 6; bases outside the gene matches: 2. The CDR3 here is CASSAGTSGSNEQFF. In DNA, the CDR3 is TGTGCCAGCAGCGCCGGGACTAGCGGGAGCAATGAGCAGTTCTTC. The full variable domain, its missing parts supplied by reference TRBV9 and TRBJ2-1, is DSGVTQTPKHLITATGQRVTLRCSPRSGDLSVYWYQQSLDQGLQFLIQYYNGEERAKGNILERFSAQQFPDLHSELNLSSLELGDSALYFCASSAGTSGSNEQFFGPGTRLTVL.

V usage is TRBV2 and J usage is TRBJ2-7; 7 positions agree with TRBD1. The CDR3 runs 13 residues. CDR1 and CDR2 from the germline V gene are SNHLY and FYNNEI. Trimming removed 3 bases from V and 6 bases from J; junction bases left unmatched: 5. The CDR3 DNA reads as TGTGCCAGCAGTGACCTTACAGGGGTCGAGCAGTACTTC. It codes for CASSDLTGVEQYF.